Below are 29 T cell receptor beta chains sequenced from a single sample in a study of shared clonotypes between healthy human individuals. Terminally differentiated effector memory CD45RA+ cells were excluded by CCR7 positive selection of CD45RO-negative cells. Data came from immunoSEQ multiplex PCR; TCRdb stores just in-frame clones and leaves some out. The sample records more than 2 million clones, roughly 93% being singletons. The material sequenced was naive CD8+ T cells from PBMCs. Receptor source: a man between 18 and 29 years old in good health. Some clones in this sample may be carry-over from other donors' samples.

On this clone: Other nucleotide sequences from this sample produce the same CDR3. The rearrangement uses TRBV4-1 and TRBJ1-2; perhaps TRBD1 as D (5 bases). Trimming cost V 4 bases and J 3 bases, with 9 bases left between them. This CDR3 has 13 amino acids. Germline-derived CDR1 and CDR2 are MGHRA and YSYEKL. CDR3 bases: TGCGCCAGCAGCCCGGGAGGGGACTATGGCTACACCTTC. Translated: CASSPGGDYGYTF.

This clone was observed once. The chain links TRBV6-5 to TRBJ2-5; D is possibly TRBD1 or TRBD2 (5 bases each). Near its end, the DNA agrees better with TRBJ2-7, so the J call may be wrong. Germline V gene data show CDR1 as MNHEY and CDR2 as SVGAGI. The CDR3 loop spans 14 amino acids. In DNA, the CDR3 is TGTGCCAGCAGTTCCCAGGGCGGGTCCTACGAGCAGTACTTC. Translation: CASSSQGGSYEQYF.

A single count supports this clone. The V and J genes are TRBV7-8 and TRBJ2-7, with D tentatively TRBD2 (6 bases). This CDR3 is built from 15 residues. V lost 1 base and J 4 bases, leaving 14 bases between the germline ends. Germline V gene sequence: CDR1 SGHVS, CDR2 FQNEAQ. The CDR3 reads CASSLDGRAAYEQYF. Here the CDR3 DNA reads TGTGCCAGCAGCTTAGACGGGAGAGCCGCTTACGAGCAGTACTTC.

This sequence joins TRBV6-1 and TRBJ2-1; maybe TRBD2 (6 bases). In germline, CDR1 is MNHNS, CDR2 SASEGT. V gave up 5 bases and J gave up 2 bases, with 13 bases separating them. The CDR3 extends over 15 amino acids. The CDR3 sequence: CASSMEGSPYNEQFF. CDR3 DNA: TGTGCCAGCAGTATGGAGGGAAGCCCCTACAATGAGCAGTTCTTC.

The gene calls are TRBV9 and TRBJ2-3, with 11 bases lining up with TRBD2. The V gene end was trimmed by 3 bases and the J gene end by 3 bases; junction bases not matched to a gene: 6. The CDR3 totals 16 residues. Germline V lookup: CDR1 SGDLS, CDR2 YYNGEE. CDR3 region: CASSETSGSMTDTQYF. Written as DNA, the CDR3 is TGTGCCAGCAGCGAAACTAGCGGGAGTATGACAGATACGCAGTATTTT. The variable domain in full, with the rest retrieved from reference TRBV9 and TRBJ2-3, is DSGVTQTPKHLITATGQRVTLRCSPRSGDLSVYWYQQSLDQGLQFLIQYYNGEERAKGNILERFSAQQFPDLHSELNLSSLELGDSALYFCASSETSGSMTDTQYFGPGTRLTVL.

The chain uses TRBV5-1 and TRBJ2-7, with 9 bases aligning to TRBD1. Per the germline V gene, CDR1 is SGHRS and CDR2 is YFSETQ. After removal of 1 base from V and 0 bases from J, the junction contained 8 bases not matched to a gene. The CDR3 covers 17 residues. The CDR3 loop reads CASSLSRDRVFSYEQYF. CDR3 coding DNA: TGCGCCAGCAGCTTGAGTAGGGACAGGGTGTTCTCCTACGAGCAGTACTTC.

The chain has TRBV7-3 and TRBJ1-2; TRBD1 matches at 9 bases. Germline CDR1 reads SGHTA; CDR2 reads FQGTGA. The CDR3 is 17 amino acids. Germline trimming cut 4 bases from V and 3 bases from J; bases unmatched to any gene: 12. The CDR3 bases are TGTGCCAGCAGCTGGTCCGGGACAGGGAATGGGGACTATGGCTACACCTTC. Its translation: CASSWSGTGNGDYGYTF.

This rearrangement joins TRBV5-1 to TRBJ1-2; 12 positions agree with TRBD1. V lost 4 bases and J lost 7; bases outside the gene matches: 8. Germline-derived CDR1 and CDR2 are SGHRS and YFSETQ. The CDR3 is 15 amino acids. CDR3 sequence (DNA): TGCGCCAGCAGCGATACCGGGACAGGGGGCTCTGGCTACACCTTC. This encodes CASSDTGTGGSGYTF.

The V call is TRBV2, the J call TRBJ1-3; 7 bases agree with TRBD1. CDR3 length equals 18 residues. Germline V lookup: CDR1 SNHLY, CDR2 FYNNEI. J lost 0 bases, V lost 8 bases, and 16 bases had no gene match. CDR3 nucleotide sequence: TGTGCCAGCGTTAATCGGATTAGGGGGCTAAGCTCTGGAAACACCATATATTTT. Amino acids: CASVNRIRGLSSGNTIYF.

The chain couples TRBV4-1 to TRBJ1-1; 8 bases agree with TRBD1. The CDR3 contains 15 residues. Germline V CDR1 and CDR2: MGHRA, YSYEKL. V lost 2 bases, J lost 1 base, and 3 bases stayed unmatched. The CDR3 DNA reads TGCGCCAGCAGCCAACCCGGGACAGGGAACACTGAAGCTTTCTTT. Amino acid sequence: CASSQPGTGNTEAFF.

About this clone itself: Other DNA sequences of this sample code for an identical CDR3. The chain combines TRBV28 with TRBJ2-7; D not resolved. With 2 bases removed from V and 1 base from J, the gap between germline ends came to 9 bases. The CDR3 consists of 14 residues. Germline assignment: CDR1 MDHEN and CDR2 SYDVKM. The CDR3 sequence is CASSLGRRSYEQYF. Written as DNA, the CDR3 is TGTGCCAGCAGTTTAGGCAGGCGATCCTACGAGCAGTACTTC.

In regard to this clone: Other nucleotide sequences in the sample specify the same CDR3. CDR3: CASSQDPSQETQYF. CDR3 sequence (DNA): TGCGCCAGCAGCCAAGACCCCAGTCAAGAGACCCAGTACTTC. The rearrangement links TRBV4-1 to TRBJ2-5, with no clear D. In germline, CDR1 is MGHRA, CDR2 YSYEKL. The CDR3 length is 14 residues. V lost 0 bases and J lost 2, with 7 bases in between.

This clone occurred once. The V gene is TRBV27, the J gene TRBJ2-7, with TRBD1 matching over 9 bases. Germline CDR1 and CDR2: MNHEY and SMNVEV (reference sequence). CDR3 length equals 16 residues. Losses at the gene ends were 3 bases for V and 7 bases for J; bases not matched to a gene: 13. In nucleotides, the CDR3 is TGTGCCAGCAGTTTCACCGGGACAGGGATCTCGGGTGAGCAGTACTTC. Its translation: CASSFTGTGISGEQYF.

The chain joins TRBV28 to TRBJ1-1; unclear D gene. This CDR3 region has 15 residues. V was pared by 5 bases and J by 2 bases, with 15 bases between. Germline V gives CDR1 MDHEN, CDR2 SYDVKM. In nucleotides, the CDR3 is TGTGCCAGCAGTACCGCGGACGGAGGTAACACTGAAGCTTTCTTT. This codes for CASSTADGGNTEAFF. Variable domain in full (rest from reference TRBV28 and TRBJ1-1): DVKVTQSSRYLVKRTGEKVFLECVQDMDHENMFWYRQDPGLGLRLIYFSYDVKMKEKGDIPEGYSVSREKKERFSLILESASTNQTSMYLCASSTADGGNTEAFFGQGTRLTVV.

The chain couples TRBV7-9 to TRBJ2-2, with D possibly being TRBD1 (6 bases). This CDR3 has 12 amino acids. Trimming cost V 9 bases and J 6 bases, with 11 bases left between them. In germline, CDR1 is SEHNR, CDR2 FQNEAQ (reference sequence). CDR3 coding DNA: TGTGCCAGACAACAGGGTGCCGGGGAGCTGTTTTTT. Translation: CARQQGAGELFF.

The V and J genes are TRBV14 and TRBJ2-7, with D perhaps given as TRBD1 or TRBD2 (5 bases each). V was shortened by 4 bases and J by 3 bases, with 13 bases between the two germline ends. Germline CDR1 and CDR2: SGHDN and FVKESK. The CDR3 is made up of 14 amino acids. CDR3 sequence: CASSPRGSLYEQYF. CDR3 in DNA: TGTGCCAGCAGCCCACGGGGCAGCCTCTACGAGCAGTACTTC.

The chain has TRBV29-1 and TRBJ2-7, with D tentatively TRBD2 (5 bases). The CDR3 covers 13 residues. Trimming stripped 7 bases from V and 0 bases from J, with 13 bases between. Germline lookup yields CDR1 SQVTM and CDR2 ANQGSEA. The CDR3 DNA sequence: TGCAGCGCGATCGGGGTTTCCTCCTACGAGCAGTACTTC. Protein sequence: CSAIGVSSYEQYF.

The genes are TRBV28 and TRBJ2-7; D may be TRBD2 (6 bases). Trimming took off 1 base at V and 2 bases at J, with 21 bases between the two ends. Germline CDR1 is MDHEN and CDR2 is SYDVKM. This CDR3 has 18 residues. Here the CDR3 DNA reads TGTGCCAGCAGTTTATTGATATTGTGGGAGGAGGGGACCTACGAGCAGTACTTC. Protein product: CASSLLILWEEGTYEQYF.

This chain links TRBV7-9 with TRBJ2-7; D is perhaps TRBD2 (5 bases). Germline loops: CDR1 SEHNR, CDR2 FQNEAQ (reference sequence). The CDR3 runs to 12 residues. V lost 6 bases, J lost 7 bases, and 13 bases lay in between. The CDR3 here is CASSQGTGEQYF. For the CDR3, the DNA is TGTGCCAGCAGTCAAGGTACGGGGGAGCAGTACTTC.

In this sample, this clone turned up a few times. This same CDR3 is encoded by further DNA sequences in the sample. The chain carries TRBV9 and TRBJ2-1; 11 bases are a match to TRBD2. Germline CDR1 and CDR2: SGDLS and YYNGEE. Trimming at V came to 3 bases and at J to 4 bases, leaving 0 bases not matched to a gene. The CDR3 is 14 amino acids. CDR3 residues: CASSGTSGYNEQFF. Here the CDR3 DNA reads TGTGCCAGCAGCGGGACTAGCGGGTACAATGAGCAGTTCTTC.

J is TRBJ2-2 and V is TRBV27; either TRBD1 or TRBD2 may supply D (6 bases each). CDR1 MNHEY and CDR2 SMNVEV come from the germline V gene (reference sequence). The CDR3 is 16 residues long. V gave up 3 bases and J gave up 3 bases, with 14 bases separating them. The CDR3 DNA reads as TGTGCCAGCAGTTTGCGAGGGGGGACGTACACCGGGGAGCTGTTTTTT. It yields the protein CASSLRGGTYTGELFF.

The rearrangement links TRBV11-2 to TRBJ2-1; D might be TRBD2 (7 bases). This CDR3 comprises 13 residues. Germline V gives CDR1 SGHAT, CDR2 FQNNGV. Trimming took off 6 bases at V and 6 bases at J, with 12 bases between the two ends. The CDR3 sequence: CASRGRGLNEQFF. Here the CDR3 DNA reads TGTGCCAGCAGGGGGCGGGGGCTCAATGAGCAGTTCTTC.

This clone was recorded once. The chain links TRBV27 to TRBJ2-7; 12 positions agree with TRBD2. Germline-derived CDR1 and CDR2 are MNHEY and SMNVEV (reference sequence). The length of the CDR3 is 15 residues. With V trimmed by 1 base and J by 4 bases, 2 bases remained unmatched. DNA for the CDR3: TGTGCCAGCAGTTTATTTGGGACTAGCGGGTACGAGCAGTACTTC. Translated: CASSLFGTSGYEQYF.

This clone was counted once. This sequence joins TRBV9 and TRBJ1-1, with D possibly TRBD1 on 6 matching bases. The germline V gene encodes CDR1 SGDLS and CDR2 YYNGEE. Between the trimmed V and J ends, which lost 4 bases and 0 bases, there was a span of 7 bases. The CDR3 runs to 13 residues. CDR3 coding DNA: TGTGCCAGCAGCTGGACAGTGAACACTGAAGCTTTCTTT. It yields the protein CASSWTVNTEAFF.

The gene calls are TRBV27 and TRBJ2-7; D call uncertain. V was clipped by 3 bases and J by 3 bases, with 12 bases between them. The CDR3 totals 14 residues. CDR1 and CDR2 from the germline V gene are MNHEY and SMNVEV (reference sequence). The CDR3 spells CASSLAQSSYEQYF. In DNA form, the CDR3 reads TGTGCCAGCAGTTTGGCCCAAAGTAGCTACGAGCAGTACTTC.

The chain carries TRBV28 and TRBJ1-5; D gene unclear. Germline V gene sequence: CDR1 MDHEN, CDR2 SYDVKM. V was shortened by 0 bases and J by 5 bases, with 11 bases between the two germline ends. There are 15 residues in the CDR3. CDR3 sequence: CASSLWGRRDQPQHF. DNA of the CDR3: TGTGCCAGCAGTTTATGGGGCAGGCGAGATCAGCCCCAGCATTTT.

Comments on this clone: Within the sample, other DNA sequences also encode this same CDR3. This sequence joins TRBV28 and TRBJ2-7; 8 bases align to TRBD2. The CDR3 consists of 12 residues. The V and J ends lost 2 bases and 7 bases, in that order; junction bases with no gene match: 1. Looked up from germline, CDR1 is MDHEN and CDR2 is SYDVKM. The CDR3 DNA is TGTGCCAGCAGTTTAGGCGGGAGGGAGCAGTACTTC. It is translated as CASSLGGREQYF.

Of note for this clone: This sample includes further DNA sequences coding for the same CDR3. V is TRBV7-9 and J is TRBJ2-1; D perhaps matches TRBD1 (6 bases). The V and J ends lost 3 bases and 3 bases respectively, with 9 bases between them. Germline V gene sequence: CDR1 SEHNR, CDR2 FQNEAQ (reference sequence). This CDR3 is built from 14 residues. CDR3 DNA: TGTGCCAGCAGCTTGGCGGACAGCTACAATGAGCAGTTCTTC. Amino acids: CASSLADSYNEQFF.

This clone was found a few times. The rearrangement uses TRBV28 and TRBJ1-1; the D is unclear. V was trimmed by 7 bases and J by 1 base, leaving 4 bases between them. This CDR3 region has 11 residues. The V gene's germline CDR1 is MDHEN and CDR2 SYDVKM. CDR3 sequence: CASNENTEAFF. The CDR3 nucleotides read TGTGCCAGCAATGAGAACACTGAAGCTTTCTTT.